The sequence of this T cell receptor (beta chain) was determined in a study of blood T cell repertoires in COVID-19. The overall study: Whether acute or convalescent, the COVID-19 samples came from the United States, Italy and Spain. Nucleic acid was either cDNA or gDNA, and it came from T cells, B-cell-depleted T cells, or PBMCs.

The CDR3 covers 14 residues. TCRdb's table, derived via immunoSEQ multiplex PCR, lists solely in-frame clones and lacks some. The profile shows fewer than 150,000 clones, 88% of them singletons. Sequences were obtained from peripheral blood. The chain carries TRBV21-1 and TRBJ1-2; the table's D gene call, TRBD1, was not cross checked with the DNA. TRBV21-1 is noted as a pseudogene. The sequence was obtained from a human donor in a cohort sampled during active COVID-19. The CDR3 sequence is CARGRSQGNYGYTF. The CDR3, as DNA: TGTGCCAGGGGGCGGTCACAGGGGAACTATGGCTACACCTTC.